This passage covers 11 T cell receptor beta chains from one sample sequenced in a study of beta chain features in type 1 diabetes. Every isolated RNA sample was fully reverse transcribed, so sequencing captured expressed TCRB transcripts. Profiled with immunoSEQ multiplex PCR; TCRdb holds only in-frame clones, not every one. The sample yields 600,000 to 650,000 clones, around 15% seen once. The specimen sequenced was naive CD4+ T cells from blood. The receptors stem from a man aged 18-30 years in good health.

The CDR3, as DNA: TGTGCCAGCAGCTTGGAGCTGAAAAACATTCAGTACTTC. Translating it yields CASSLELKNIQYF. The genes are TRBV5-4 and TRBJ2-4; D is unclear. The V end was cut by 0 bases, the J end by 4 bases, with 5 bases between. Germline V CDR1 and CDR2: SGHNT, YYREEE (reference sequence). The CDR3 loop spans 13 amino acids.

This clone turned up a few times. The chain carries TRBV6-6 and TRBJ2-7; D is perhaps TRBD1 (6 bases). Germline CDR1 reads MNHNY; CDR2 reads SVGAGI (reference sequence). The germline V and J ends were trimmed by 4 bases and 3 bases, with 10 bases remaining between them. This CDR3 has 13 amino acids. Written as DNA, the CDR3 is TGTGCCAGCAGTTCCACGGACAGCTACGAGCAGTACTTC. It encodes CASSSTDSYEQYF.

The rearrangement uses TRBV19 and TRBJ2-4; D gene uncertain. The CDR3 covers 15 residues. Germline CDR1 is LNHDA and CDR2 is SQIVND (reference sequence). V dropped 5 bases and J dropped 0 bases, with 11 bases sitting between them. The CDR3 loop is CASSRSVGAKNIQYF. The CDR3 nucleotides are TGTGCCAGTAGTCGCAGTGTGGGAGCCAAAAACATTCAGTACTTC.

The chain is built from TRBV7-9 and TRBJ2-5; D perhaps matches TRBD1 (6 bases). The CDR3 has 13 residues. CDR1 and CDR2 from the germline V gene are SEHNR and FQNEAQ (reference sequence). Trimming cost V 7 bases and J 5 bases, with 14 bases left between them. This CDR3 reads CASNQGTMETQYF. The CDR3, as DNA: TGTGCCAGCAACCAGGGGACGATGGAGACCCAGTACTTC.

This chain joins TRBV5-1 and TRBJ2-3, with TRBD1 identical over 7 bases. The CDR3 loop spans 13 amino acids. Trimming removed 4 bases from V and 3 bases from J; junction bases left unmatched: 2. CDR1 and CDR2 (germline): SGHRS, YFSETQ. CDR3 loop: CASSLTGTDTQYF. The CDR3 DNA is TGCGCCAGCAGCCTGACAGGGACAGATACGCAGTATTTT.

This clone was observed a few times. One end of the junction fails to match germline, which may point to a read error. CDR3 coding DNA: TGTGCCAGCTCGCCACCCCAAGGGCAGCGGGGCTACACCTTC. It specifies CASSPPQGQRGYTF. The V and J genes are TRBV18 and TRBJ1-2; D is uncertain. The CDR3 extends over 14 amino acids. Looked up from germline, CDR1 is KGHSH and CDR2 is LQKENI.

This clone was seen only a few times. The J gene is TRBJ2-5, the V gene TRBV30; 8 bases agree with TRBD1. The CDR3 is 13 amino acids. Germline V gene sequence: CDR1 GTSNPN, CDR2 SVGIG (reference sequence). Trimming removed 3 bases from V and 6 bases from J; junction bases left unmatched: 6. CDR3 residues: CAWRRQGAQTQYF. As DNA, the CDR3 is TGTGCCTGGAGGCGTCAGGGGGCACAGACCCAGTACTTC.

The chain combines TRBV4-1 with TRBJ2-5, with D perhaps matching TRBD1 (6 bases). This CDR3 has 15 residues. Trimming stripped 0 bases from V and 5 bases from J, with 13 bases between. In germline, CDR1 is MGHRA, CDR2 YSYEKL. The CDR3 is CASSQDEGGRETQYF. CDR3 nucleotides: TGCGCCAGCAGCCAAGATGAAGGGGGTCGGGAGACCCAGTACTTC.

This clone appeared once. This chain uses TRBV6-6 with TRBJ1-5, with TRBD1 matching over 9 bases. The CDR3 loop spans 16 amino acids. J was trimmed by 3 bases and V by 7 bases; bases with no gene match: 10. CDR1 MNHNY and CDR2 SVGAGI come from the germline V gene (reference sequence). CDR3 nucleotides: TGTGCCAGCACCACCCAACGGGACAGGGACAATCAGCCCCAGCATTTT. Encoded protein: CASTTQRDRDNQPQHF.

This chain joins TRBV5-1 and TRBJ2-3, with TRBD2 matching over 7 bases. V lost 2 bases to trimming and J lost 0 bases; unmatched junction nucleotides: 15. Per the germline V gene, CDR1 is SGHRS and CDR2 is YFSETQ. The CDR3 length is 19 residues. The CDR3 DNA reads TGCGCCAGCAGCTTCGGTTCTGGCGGGAGAAACCCCAGCACAGATACGCAGTATTTT. Residues: CASSFGSGGRNPSTDTQYF.

The chain couples TRBV11-2 to TRBJ2-1; unclear D gene. Germline V gene lookup returns CDR1 SGHAT and CDR2 FQNNGV. Trimming left V 1 base short and J 9 bases short, with 7 bases between. The CDR3 runs to 12 residues. In nucleotides, the CDR3 is TGTGCCAGCAGCTTAGGGTACGGTGAGCAGTTCTTC. Encoded protein: CASSLGYGEQFF.